The entry below gives a single T cell receptor (beta chain) sequence along with its context. The antigen it recognizes is unknown. No clone much larger than this one lies a single base away; base qualities are absent. The library was generated by RT-PCR. Sequencing relied on a NextSeq 550. TCRdb reanalyzed the raw reads on its own, using fastp at Q25 for trimming and MiXCR for clone calling, and kept in-frame beta chains. All rows with the same CDR3 protein become a single entry with the most common DNA and genes. The table for this sample lists 200,000 to 250,000 distinct CDR3 sequences; approximately 14% of them were counted only once. The top ten clones comprise roughly 12% of the sample. This sample was taken from a study of patients and donors after allogeneic stem cell transplantation (dated by TCRdb to about 2020). CDR1 DFQATT and CDR2 SNEGSKA were looked up in the germline V gene (reference sequence). The trim is 4 bases for V and 7 bases for J, with a gap of 13 bases between the germline ends. The CDR3 sequence holds 12 residues, the cysteine and phenylalanine included. Kept here is only the CDR3 DNA, which spans 36 bases and is read in frame from base 1.

Sequenced sample: blood, either unsorted or a sorted T cell fraction (not recorded which). This TCR was recovered from a human donor who was either an allogeneic HSCT recipient or a stem cell or donor lymphocyte infusion donor (not recorded which). It is not recorded whose cells these are; they may come from a transplant donor. The chain is encoded by TRBV20-1 joined to TRBJ1-1; a confident D gene designation cannot be given. The sequenced DNA is TGCAGTGCTATGACACCAGCCATTGAAGCTTTCTTT. This encodes CSAMTPAIEAFF.